This TCR beta chain was identified in a study of cytomegalovirus exposure and HLA in healthy donors (TCRdb year 2017). Regarding the research as a whole: In an earlier analysis of 587 of the donors, around 290 Gb of sequence data and 100 million or so unique TCR beta sequences from 150 million to 200 million T cells were reported. An early release covering 500 to 750 HLA-typed donors comprised around 300 gigabases of sequencing data and about 90 million unique TCR sequences. The genetic ancestry cluster associated with self-reported Caucasian donors included around 76% of the roughly 410 genotyped donors. The study aimed to test whether signatures of past pathogen exposure could be identified by cataloging public T cell receptors. The study profiled the T cell repertoires of some 610 subjects by immunosequencing and related them to cytomegalovirus serostatus. Besides the first cohort of roughly 640 subjects, a separate validation cohort made up of 90 to 150 different subjects was used. High-throughput TCR immunosequencing, statistical association of individual TCRs with disease status, and machine learning were combined to predict cytomegalovirus infection status. A later analysis re-examined previously published TCR beta repertoires from just over 650 donors and added high-resolution HLA genotyping to investigate patterns of TCR occurrence. Rather than using new phenotypic data, the later analysis identified candidate immune exposures from TCR beta sequences and from how often those sequences occurred across donors. In an earlier analysis of 500 to 650 of the donors, high-throughput TCR beta sequencing was used to judge whether each TCR beta V gene segment behaved as functional or pseudogenic. Alongside the repertoire data, information on donor age, sex, ethnicity and CMV serostatus was compiled. Genome-wide SNP genotypes for about three fifths of the roughly 670 donors were used in a later genetic analysis, which treated that subset as a discovery cohort. All discovery cohort repertoires had been generated using a single sequencing platform. HLA typing included class I and class II loci at four-digit resolution. Typing coverage differed by locus: A, B, C, DRB1 and DQB1 were typed in about 620-630 donors, DQA1 in roughly 500, DPA1 in 600 to 610, and DPB1 in about 450. Roughly five DR-DQ haplotypes were treated as single units for association and clustering because of strong linkage in the cohort. On average, 235,054 unique TCR beta nucleotide sequences were sequenced per donor among a few hundred genotyped donors of the cohort, with approximately 18% of those sequences being non-productive. Paper-wide results and their limitations: Because counts were too low, 15 to 20 rarely observed V segments, including chromosome 9 orphons, were excluded from the earlier analysis of roughly 580 of the donors. Roughly uniform sequencing depth across donors was assumed in presence/absence analyses, although this assumption may not hold. The sequencing pipeline was judged likely to have produced a cluster of highly shared sequence variants as a technical artifact. A further reported finding was that TCR beta sequences accurately predicted the HLA-A and HLA-B alleles for most subjects in the first cohort. An earlier analysis of approximately 570 of the donors showed that most TCR beta V segments appeared in productive rearrangements either about 87% or about 30% of the time, which broadly matched IMGT annotations. In a later analysis, HLA-associated TCR beta chains showed more clonal expansion and lower generation probabilities than non-associated chains that were equally common. The cohort was sequenced for TCR beta chains only, and without alpha or paired-chain data the features that could be detected were limited. In both the original and validation cohorts, the classifier was reported to diagnose cytomegalovirus status with high specificity and sensitivity. CMV serostatus was the only immune exposure information available for the cohort. V-gene and J-gene trimming of TCR beta chains was associated with a missense DCLRE1C variant in a later genetic analysis, and the association was replicated in an independent cohort. A later genetic analysis reported fewer N-insertions in productive TCRs among donors in an Asian-associated ancestry cluster than the roughly 700-donor mean. According to a later analysis, TCR association rates differed among HLA loci, with DRB1 alleles showing the most associated TCRs and HLA-C alleles showing the fewest. In a later analysis, 16,951 TCR beta sequences were associated with specific HLA alleles at a false discovery rate of 0.05. A total of 150 to 200 TCR beta chains were listed by the study as associated with cytomegalovirus. A later analysis reported that several top co-occurrence clusters appeared linked to parvovirus B19, influenza, CMV and Epstein-Barr virus. Correlated functional status among segregating V segments might be attributable to linkage disequilibrium, but an unknown experimental factor could not be ruled out. Some IMGT-functional V segments, including TRBV6-2 and TRBV6-3, could not be told apart with the 87-base-pair reads, so those segments were excluded. According to a later analysis, most CMV-associated TCR beta chains appeared to be HLA-restricted, and the HLA associations seemed to be driven largely by CMV exposure. In vitro tests confirmed that a few of the cytomegalovirus-associated TCR beta chains recognize cytomegalovirus antigens. Most TCR sequences were observed very rarely across donors, whereas some public TCRs were present in many individuals. Assigning TCR associations to individual alleles was difficult when HLA alleles, especially DR and DQ, strongly co-occurred. It was suggested by the authors that the approach could potentially be generalized to other disease states and immunological phenotypes. Because HLA typing was unavailable for some donors at each locus, only the typed subset was used in association tests.

The cohort consisted of approximately 670 healthy bone marrow donors. At the time of sampling, all cohort members were nominally healthy, though unrecorded immune exposures were likely present. The donor was CMV seropositive and belonged to the group of about 290 seropositive cohort members. Each donor provided a peripheral blood sample, and peripheral blood mononuclear cells were used for TCR beta sequencing. Genomic DNA was extracted from the blood cell samples with the Qiagen DNeasy Blood Extraction Kit. This clone has just a few counts. Its cognate antigen has yet to be identified. A read error may account for a junction end that differs from germline. The protocol used for the library was the immunoSEQ multiplex PCR assay. The multiplex PCR relied on a mix of 60 forward primers for TCR Vbeta segments and 13 reverse primers for TCR Jbeta segments. The CDR3 region of rearranged TCR beta genes was amplified from genomic DNA by a multiplex PCR assay. On the Illumina HiSeq System, the amplified TCR beta libraries were sequenced as 87-base-pair reads. The source study handled its data this way. In a later analysis, tens of millions of unique TCR beta chains were counted across the roughly 610 repertoires, and roughly 10 million of these chains were shared by at least two donors. Raw reads were error-corrected and collapsed into unique sequences by a nearest-neighbor algorithm in which closely related sequences were merged to remove PCR and sequencing errors. V, D and J gene segments were assigned by aligning CDR3 sequences to IMGT reference sequences. For a sequence to be retained, a match of at least six nucleotides to both a V gene segment and a J gene segment was required. Rearrangements were called productive when the CDR3 lacked stop codons and stayed in frame with V and J; all others were non-productive. CDR3 was defined by IMGT convention, running from the second conserved V-encoded cysteine to the conserved J-encoded phenylalanine. Sequences without an unambiguous match to a single V gene segment were excluded from the earlier analysis of about 600 of the donors. An earlier analysis of 550 to 650 of the donors classified V segments as functional when productive rearrangements were above 56.7% and as segregating when the standard deviation between donors was above 5%. A statistical classification framework was built to diagnose cytomegalovirus status from the catalog of TCR beta chain sequences. V and J gene assignment, in a later analysis, came from comparing TCR nucleotide sequences with IMGT/GENE-DB human TR gene sequences. In a later analysis, CDR3 sequences and most-parsimonious VDJ recombination scenarios were assigned using the TCRdist pipeline. A later analysis defined each TCR beta chain by its CDR3 amino acid sequence plus V-gene family, and excluded reads lacking a unique V-gene family. In a later analysis, fewer than 600 highly shared, low-generation-probability nucleotide sequences were removed to address suspected cross-contamination and a sequencing artifact. In a later analysis, a clonal expansion index for each public chain was calculated from normalized within-repertoire ranks of inferred template counts. Generation probabilities in a later analysis came from a VDJ recombination model fitted to out-of-frame rearrangements, and those results were checked against IGoR. In a later analysis, TCR-TCR, TCR-HLA and TCR-CMV co-occurrence was scored with hypergeometric tests, and a repertoire-size bias correction was applied to TCR pairs. A later analysis estimated false discovery rates by permuting HLA or CMV assignments 20 times. A later analysis grouped co-occurring TCRs with DBSCAN, adding TCRdist sequence similarity when clustering within HLA-allele-positive subsets. Repertoires with fewer than 30,000 or more than 120,000 public chains were left out of co-occurrence clustering, as were about 5 repertoires with anomalous nucleotide sharing. Drawn from immuneACCESS, this table holds only the in-frame rearrangements with V and J called that TCRdb kept. Clones are partly lost; checked studies trace under half to an unresolved V gene and leave the rest unexplained. The V and J calls and clone size are taken from that table; D and trimming were inferred from the DNA. The sample table holds more than 150,000 clones, of which around 85% were seen once. The ten largest clonotypes hold 1% to 1.5% of the sample.

CDR1 and CDR2 are read off the germline V gene (reference sequence) as SEHNR and FQNEAQ. Spanning cysteine to phenylalanine, the CDR3 consists of 15 amino acids. Only the CDR3 region is kept as DNA, spanning 45 bases read in frame from base 1. The rearrangement combines TRBV7-9 with TRBJ2-1, with 8 bases aligning to TRBD2. The sample taken for sequencing was PBMCs. The origin of this receptor is a man aged 50-60 years in good health and CMV-seropositive. The sequenced DNA is TGTTCCAGCAGCTTATCCGGGGGGGCTTACAATGAGCAGTTCTTC. This is translated as CSSSLSGGAYNEQFF.